The sequence of this TCR beta chain was determined in a study of PD-L1 blockade in urothelial cancer. PCRs each included synthetic TCR analog templates spiked in. Method: immunoSEQ multiplex PCR; TCRdb's copy keeps in-frame clones and lacks some. The table includes 45,000 or so clones, around 86% detected once. Regarding time point: pretreatment peripheral blood. Germline CDR1 and CDR2: LNHDA and SQIVND (reference sequence). Trimming cost V 3 bases and J 5 bases; bases outside gene matches: 18. The CDR3 is made up of 18 amino acids. Material: PBMCs, obtained around atezolizumab (anti-PD-L1) treatment. The chain is built from TRBV19 and TRBJ1-2; 7 bases are a match to TRBD1. This clonotype was obtained from a man aged 45 to 65 with urothelial cancer. Here the CDR3 reads CASSIPNGGQPLSYGYTF. The CDR3, as DNA: TGTGCCAGTAGTATCCCTAATGGGGGACAGCCTTTAAGTTATGGCTACACCTTC.